This TCR beta chain comes out of a study of radiotherapy plus CTLA-4 blockade in lung cancer (dated by TCRdb to 2016 to 2019). Broadly, across the study: Among the enrolled patients, approximately 17% had an objective response, and about 31% reached disease control. Study-wide conclusions, independent of this receptor: After treatment with radiotherapy and ipilimumab, TCR clones that originated in tumors expanded in peripheral blood. Increased serum interferon-beta after radiation, together with early dynamic changes in blood T cell clones, were reported to be the strongest predictors of response.

In this study, focal radiation therapy paired with CTLA-4 blockade (ipilimumab) was tested in patients who had chemo-refractory metastatic non-small-cell lung cancer. Library method: the immunoSEQ multiplex PCR assay. The source is immuneACCESS, and TCRdb retained only in-frame sequences with V and J called. Part of the clones is not carried over; for the studies checked, unresolved V genes explain less than half of this, and the remainder is unexplained. The sample table lists some 62,000 clones, roughly 80% of them with a count of one. The ten top clones hold around 4.8% of the sample. V is pruned by 6 bases and J by 3 bases, leaving 7 bases of the junction without a gene match. CDR1 ENHRY and CDR2 SYGVKD are derived from the germline V gene. Its CDR3 holds 14 amino acids, cysteine through phenylalanine. The CDR3 DNA has 42 bases and is translated from base 1. On this clone: Its cognate antigen has yet to be identified. No much larger clone exists at a distance of one base, and base qualities are not known.

The receptor's source is a human donor with non-small cell lung cancer who had a complete response to radiotherapy plus ipilimumab. The V and J genes are TRBV10-3 and TRBJ1-1; TRBD1 fits 7 bases in the junction. Sequences were derived from peripheral blood, sampled from a patient treated with radiotherapy plus ipilimumab. The bases read TGTGCCATCAGAGGGACAGACGTCGACACTGAAGCTTTCTTT. Translated, this is CAIRGTDVDTEAFF.